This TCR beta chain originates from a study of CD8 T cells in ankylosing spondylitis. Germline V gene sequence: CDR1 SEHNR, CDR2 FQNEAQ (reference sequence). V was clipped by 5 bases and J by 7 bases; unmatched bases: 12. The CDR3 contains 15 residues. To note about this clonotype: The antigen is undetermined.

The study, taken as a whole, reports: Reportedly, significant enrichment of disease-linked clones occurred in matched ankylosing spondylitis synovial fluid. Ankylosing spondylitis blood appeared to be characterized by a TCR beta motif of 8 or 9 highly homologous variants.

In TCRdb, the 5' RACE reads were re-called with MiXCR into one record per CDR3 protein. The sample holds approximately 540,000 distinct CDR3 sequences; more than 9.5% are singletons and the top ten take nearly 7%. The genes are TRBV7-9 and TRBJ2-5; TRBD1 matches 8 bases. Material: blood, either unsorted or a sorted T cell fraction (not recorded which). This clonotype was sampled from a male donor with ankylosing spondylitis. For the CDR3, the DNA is TGTGCCAGCAGCCAGGGGGCAGTCGGGGCGTGGACCCAGTACTTC. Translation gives CASSQGAVGAWTQYF.